Only a few counts were recorded for the clone carrying this T cell receptor beta chain. Its target is not known. This record comes from a study of CD8 T cells in ankylosing spondylitis. Findings of the study overall: For ankylosing spondylitis blood, a TCR beta motif of fewer than 10 highly homologous variants appeared characteristic.

5'-RACE, quantitative and with molecular barcodes, yielded the TCR beta libraries. TCRdb fed the 5' RACE reads into MiXCR, producing one record per CDR3 protein. The sample holds some 840,000 distinct CDR3 sequences, around 11% seen once. The CDR3 contains 14 residues. J gave up 7 bases and V 6 bases, and 7 bases lay outside the gene matches. Germline CDR1 is DFQATT and CDR2 is SNEGSKA (reference sequence). Sequenced: blood, either unsorted or a sorted T cell fraction (not recorded which). The chain joins TRBV20-1 to TRBJ2-1, with 12 nucleotides matching TRBD2. The receptor's source is a male donor with ankylosing spondylitis. DNA for the CDR3: TGCAGTGCAGCCTGGACTAGCGGGAATAATGAGCAGTTCTTC. Translation gives CSAAWTSGNNEQFF.